These 25 T cell receptor beta chains came from one sample sequenced in a study of cytomegalovirus exposure and HLA in healthy donors. Vbeta (60) and Jbeta (13) primers were used in the PCR. Method: immunoSEQ multiplex PCR; TCRdb's copy keeps in-frame clones and lacks some. The table lists 150,000 or so clones, 60% to 85% of them singletons. Source material: PBMCs. The receptor set was obtained from a man in his forties in good health and CMV-seropositive.

This chain links TRBV19 with TRBJ2-7, with 10 bases that match TRBD1. The junction had 12 bases not matched to a gene; V was cut back by 7 bases and J by 6 bases. The CDR3 is made up of 15 amino acids. Looked up from germline, CDR1 is LNHDA and CDR2 is SQIVND (reference sequence). In nucleotides, the CDR3 is TGTGCCAGTACCCCGGCCGGGACAGGGGTAACCGAGCAGTACTTC. It is translated as CASTPAGTGVTEQYF.

This clone showed up just once. This chain joins TRBV9 and TRBJ1-3, with a possible D match to TRBD1 (6 bases). CDR3 size: 16 residues. The V end was cut by 0 bases, the J end by 1 base, with 11 bases between. Germline V CDR1 and CDR2: SGDLS, YYNGEE. DNA of the CDR3: TGTGCCAGCAGCGTAGAGGGGGTTGGATCTGGAAACACCATATATTTT. Protein: CASSVEGVGSGNTIYF.

The chain links TRBV7-6 to TRBJ2-2, with D perhaps TRBD2 (5 bases). The germline V gene has CDR1 SGHVS and CDR2 FNYEAQ. The germline V and J ends were trimmed by 6 bases and 0 bases, with 11 bases remaining between them. There are 15 residues in the CDR3. The CDR3 loop is CASRLTRTNTGELFF. DNA for the CDR3: TGTGCCAGCAGGCTCACTAGGACGAACACCGGGGAGCTGTTTTTT.

The V gene is TRBV11-2, the J gene TRBJ2-3, with D uncertain. Germline CDR1 and CDR2: SGHAT and FQNNGV. CDR3 length: 12 residues. V was pared by 0 bases and J by 5 bases, with 3 bases between. This chain's CDR3 is CASSLDGDTQYF. The CDR3 DNA follows: TGTGCCAGCAGCTTAGACGGAGATACGCAGTATTTT.

The chain has TRBV7-2 and TRBJ1-1; D is unresolved. Trimming removed 2 bases at V and 3 bases at J, with 4 bases between. This CDR3 comprises 12 residues. From germline, CDR1 is SGHTA and CDR2 FQGNSA. The CDR3 nucleotides read TGTGCCAGCAGCTTATCTTACACTGAAGCTTTCTTT. This translates into CASSLSYTEAFF.

For the CDR3, the DNA is TGTGCCAGCAGCTTAGGTCAGGGCACCCTCACCTACGAGCAGTACTTC. The encoded protein is CASSLGQGTLTYEQYF. This sequence joins TRBV7-9 and TRBJ2-7, with a possible D match to TRBD1 (5 bases). V was pared by 1 base and J by 2 bases, with 15 bases between. This CDR3 has 16 amino acids. Per germline, CDR1 SEHNR and CDR2 FQNEAQ (reference sequence).

The chain combines TRBV11-2 with TRBJ1-1, with D possibly TRBD1 on 6 matching bases. The CDR3 has 16 amino acids. With 5 bases removed from V and 4 bases from J, the gap between germline ends came to 20 bases. CDR1 is SGHAT, CDR2 FQNNGV, per germline. DNA for the CDR3: TGTGCCAGCAGCCCCCCTGGGGTGGGGGCGGGCACTGAAGCTTTCTTT. Its translation: CASSPPGVGAGTEAFF.

V is TRBV9 and J is TRBJ2-7, with D possibly TRBD2 on 7 matching bases. Germline lookup yields CDR1 SGDLS and CDR2 YYNGEE. The CDR3 runs to 15 residues. The V end lost 0 bases, the J end lost 3 bases, and 13 bases lay between the germline ends. This CDR3 reads CASSVEGGGFYEQYF. The CDR3, as DNA: TGTGCCAGCAGCGTAGAGGGAGGGGGGTTCTACGAGCAGTACTTC.

The V call is TRBV19, the J call TRBJ2-3, with TRBD1 as a possible D gene (7 bases). CDR3 size: 16 residues. CDR1 is LNHDA, CDR2 SQIVND, per germline (reference sequence). V shed 4 bases and J shed 2 bases, with 16 bases lying between them. DNA of the CDR3: TGTGCCAGTAGTAGACGACAGGGACTGCACACAGATACGCAGTATTTT. Protein product: CASSRRQGLHTDTQYF. Looking up the rest from reference TRBV19 and TRBJ2-3 gives the full variable domain: DGGITQSPKYLFRKEGQNVTLSCEQNLNHDAMYWYRQDPGQGLRLIYYSQIVNDFQKGDIAEGYSVSREKKESFPLTVTSAQKNPTAFYLCASSRRQGLHTDTQYFGPGTRLTVL.

The chain couples TRBV19 to TRBJ1-6, with D possibly being TRBD1 (5 bases). Germline V gene data show CDR1 as LNHDA and CDR2 as SQIVND (reference sequence). The CDR3 covers 14 residues. V was cut by 3 bases and J by 11 bases, with 14 bases left in between. The CDR3 DNA sequence: TGTGCCAGTAGTATCCGGGACTATCCAACACCCCTCCACTTT. Amino acids: CASSIRDYPTPLHF.

The chain has TRBV28 and TRBJ2-7; TRBD1 aligns across 8 bases. Germline V CDR1 and CDR2: MDHEN, SYDVKM. The CDR3 is 15 residues long. Losses at the gene ends were 4 bases for V and 2 bases for J; bases not matched to a gene: 7. CDR3 region: CASSSGQGLTYEQYF. The CDR3 DNA follows: TGTGCCAGCAGTTCCGGACAGGGTCTTACCTACGAGCAGTACTTC.

This clone was observed a few times. The J gene is TRBJ2-2, the V gene TRBV5-1; tentatively, D is TRBD2 (5 bases). The CDR3 covers 16 residues. V gave up 4 bases and J gave up 3 bases, with 16 bases separating them. The germline gives CDR1 SGHRS, CDR2 YFSETQ. The CDR3 reads CASSRLLETDTGELFF. The CDR3 coding sequence is TGCGCCAGCAGCCGACTATTAGAAACAGACACCGGGGAGCTGTTTTTT.

This clone was detected a few times. The gene calls are TRBV5-1 and TRBJ1-1, with D unclear. Germline V gene lookup returns CDR1 SGHRS and CDR2 YFSETQ. The CDR3 covers 15 residues. V was clipped by 1 base and J by 1 base, with 11 bases between them. The CDR3 sequence is CASSLRGHSNTEAFF. The DNA of the CDR3 is TGCGCCAGCAGCTTGCGGGGTCACTCGAACACTGAAGCTTTCTTT.

Here the CDR3 reads CASSPSDRGTLYEQYF. The CDR3 DNA sequence: TGTGCCAGCAGCCCCTCGGACAGGGGAACCCTTTACGAGCAGTACTTC. The J gene is TRBJ2-7, the V gene TRBV11-3; 9 bases line up with TRBD1. Germline-derived CDR1 and CDR2 are SGHNT and YENEEA. V dropped 5 bases and J dropped 4; count of bases not matched to a gene: 12. The CDR3 consists of 16 residues.

This chain uses TRBV5-6 with TRBJ1-2; 9 bases are a match to TRBD1. The CDR3 runs to 15 residues. V shed 0 bases and J 4 bases; nucleotides not matched to a gene: 4. In germline, CDR1 is SGHDT, CDR2 YYEEEE. DNA of the CDR3: TGTGCCAGCAGCTTGGCGCGGGACAGGGTCTATGGCTACACCTTC. This sequence encodes CASSLARDRVYGYTF.

The J gene is TRBJ1-5, the V gene TRBV19; D is unresolved. V lost 3 bases, J lost 0 bases, and 9 bases lay in between. CDR1 and CDR2 from the germline V gene are LNHDA and SQIVND (reference sequence). This CDR3 has 15 residues. The CDR3 DNA follows: TGTGCCAGTAGTATTGGTCGCTATAGCAATCAGCCCCAGCATTTT. This encodes CASSIGRYSNQPQHF.

The V call is TRBV5-4, the J call TRBJ2-2, with 8 bases that match TRBD1. The germline V gene encodes CDR1 SGHNT and CDR2 YYREEE (reference sequence). Unmatched junction bases numbered 4, after V lost 4 bases and J lost 2 bases. The CDR3 totals 15 residues. CDR3 DNA sequence: TGTGCCAGCAGCCCCGGGACAGGTAACACCGGGGAGCTGTTTTTT. Translated, it gives CASSPGTGNTGELFF.

CDR3 region: CASSLREPTGELFF. The CDR3 DNA is TGCGCCAGCAGCTTGAGGGAGCCCACCGGGGAGCTGTTTTTT. V and J are TRBV5-1 and TRBJ2-2; tentatively, D is TRBD2 (5 bases). CDR1 and CDR2 from the germline V gene are SGHRS and YFSETQ. The CDR3 covers 14 residues. Trimming cost V 1 base and J 4 bases, with 8 bases left between them.

The chain links TRBV10-1 to TRBJ1-1; D perhaps matches TRBD1 (6 bases). V lost 7 bases and J lost 1, with 10 bases in between. The CDR3 length is 13 residues. Germline V lookup: CDR1 WNHNN, CDR2 SYGVQD (reference sequence). CDR3 DNA sequence: TGCGCCAGCATGTCGGACAGGAACACTGAAGCTTTCTTT. This encodes CASMSDRNTEAFF.

This chain connects TRBV4-1 to TRBJ1-6; 11 bases are a match to TRBD1. Germline V CDR1 and CDR2: MGHRA, YSYEKL. This CDR3 contains 16 residues. The junction had 8 bases not matched to a gene; V was cut back by 3 bases and J by 10 bases. In nucleotides, the CDR3 is TGCGCCAGCAGCCAGACGGGACAGGGGGGAAGCTCACCCCTCCACTTT. This encodes CASSQTGQGGSSPLHF.

The chain links TRBV5-6 to TRBJ2-4; TRBD1 might be the D (6 bases). Per germline, CDR1 SGHDT and CDR2 YYEEEE. CDR3 length: 18 amino acids. V was clipped by 0 bases and J by 1 base, with 17 bases between them. The CDR3 sequence is CASSLARTAMVAKNIQYF. The CDR3 DNA sequence: TGTGCCAGCAGCTTGGCGAGGACAGCAATGGTTGCCAAAAACATTCAGTACTTC.

The chain carries TRBV27 and TRBJ1-1; D perhaps matches TRBD1 (5 bases). Germline V gene data show CDR1 as MNHEY and CDR2 as SMNVEV (reference sequence). This CDR3 spans 13 amino acids. V gave up 3 bases and J gave up 11 bases, with 16 bases separating them. This chain's CDR3 is CASSLGWGEAAFF. The CDR3 bases are TGTGCCAGCAGTTTGGGGTGGGGCGAGGCCGCTTTCTTT.

This chain connects TRBV19 to TRBJ1-2, with D possibly matching TRBD1 (6 bases). The V and J ends lost 1 base and 4 bases respectively, with 7 bases between them. Germline assignment: CDR1 LNHDA and CDR2 SQIVND (reference sequence). This CDR3 region has 13 residues. The CDR3 region has the DNA TGTGCCAGTAGTATAGGGACAGCCTATGGCTACACCTTC. This codes for CASSIGTAYGYTF.

A note on this clone: Distinct nucleotide sequences in the sample also encode this CDR3. The V gene is TRBV10-3, the J gene TRBJ1-2; TRBD1 is a possible D gene (5 bases). The V gene lost 3 bases and the J gene lost 8 bases, with 13 bases spanning the gap. The germline V gene encodes CDR1 ENHRY and CDR2 SYGVKD. The CDR3 length is 13 residues. CDR3 sequence reads: CAISESTGPGYTF. Written as DNA, the CDR3 is TGTGCCATCAGTGAAAGCACAGGCCCGGGCTACACCTTC.

V gene TRBV12-5 combines with J gene TRBJ2-1, with 8 bases aligning to TRBD2. After removal of 5 bases from V and 3 bases from J, the junction contained 3 bases not matched to a gene. Germline V CDR1 and CDR2: LGHNT, FRNRAP. This CDR3 contains 14 residues. Here the CDR3 reads CASGRLASYNEQFF. DNA for the CDR3: TGTGCTAGTGGTCGACTAGCGAGCTACAATGAGCAGTTCTTC.